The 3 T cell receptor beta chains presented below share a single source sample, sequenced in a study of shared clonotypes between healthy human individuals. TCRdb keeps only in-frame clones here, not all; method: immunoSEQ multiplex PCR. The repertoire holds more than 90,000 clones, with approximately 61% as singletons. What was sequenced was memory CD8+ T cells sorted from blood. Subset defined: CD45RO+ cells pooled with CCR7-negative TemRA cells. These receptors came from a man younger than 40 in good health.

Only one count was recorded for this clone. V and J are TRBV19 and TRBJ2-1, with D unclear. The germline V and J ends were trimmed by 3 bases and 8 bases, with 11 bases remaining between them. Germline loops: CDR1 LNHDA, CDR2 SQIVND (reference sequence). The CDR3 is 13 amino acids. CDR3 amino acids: CASSINWSYEQFF. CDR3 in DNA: TGTGCCAGTAGTATTAATTGGTCCTATGAGCAGTTCTTC.

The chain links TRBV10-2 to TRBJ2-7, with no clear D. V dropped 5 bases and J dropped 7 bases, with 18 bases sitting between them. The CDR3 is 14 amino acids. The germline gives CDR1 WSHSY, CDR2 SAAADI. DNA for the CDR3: TGCGCCAGCAGTCGATATGGGCCCTCCCAGGAGCAGTACTTC. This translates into CASSRYGPSQEQYF.

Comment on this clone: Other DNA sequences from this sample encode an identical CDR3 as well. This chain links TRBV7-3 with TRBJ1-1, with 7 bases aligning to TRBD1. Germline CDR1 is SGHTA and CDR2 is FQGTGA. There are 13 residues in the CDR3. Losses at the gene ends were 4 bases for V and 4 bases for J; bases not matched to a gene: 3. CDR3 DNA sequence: TGTGCCAGCAGCTGGACAGGCGGCACTGAAGCTTTCTTT. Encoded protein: CASSWTGGTEAFF.